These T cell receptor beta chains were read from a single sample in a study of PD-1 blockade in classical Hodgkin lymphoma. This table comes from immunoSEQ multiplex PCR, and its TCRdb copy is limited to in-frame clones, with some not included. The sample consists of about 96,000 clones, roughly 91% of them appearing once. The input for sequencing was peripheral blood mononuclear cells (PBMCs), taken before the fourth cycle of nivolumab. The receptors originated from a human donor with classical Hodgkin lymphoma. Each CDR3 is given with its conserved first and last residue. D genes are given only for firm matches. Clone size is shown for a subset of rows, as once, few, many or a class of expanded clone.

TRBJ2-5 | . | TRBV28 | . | CASRVRETQYF | TGTGCCAGCAGGGTCCGGGAGACCCAGTACTTC
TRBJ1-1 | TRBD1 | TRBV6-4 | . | CASRQQGTVNTEAFF | TGTGCCAGCAGGCAACAGGGGACGGTGAACACTGAAGCTTTCTTT
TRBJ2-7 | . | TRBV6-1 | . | CASSEGSSYEQYF | TGTGCCAGCAGTGAAGGGAGCTCCTACGAGCAGTACTTC
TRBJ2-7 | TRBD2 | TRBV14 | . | CASSHVTSGTYEQYF | TGTGCCAGCAGCCACGTGACTAGCGGGACCTACGAGCAGTACTTC
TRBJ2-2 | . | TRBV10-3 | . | CASTRQPNTGELFF | TGTGCCAGCACTCGACAGCCGAACACCGGGGAGCTGTTTTTT
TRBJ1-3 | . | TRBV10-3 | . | CATWNTGNTIYF | TGTGCCACATGGAACACTGGAAACACCATATATTTT
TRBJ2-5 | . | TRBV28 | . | CASSFRWGGGIQETQYF | TGTGCCAGCAGTTTCCGGTGGGGGGGCGGGATTCAAGAGACCCAGTACTTC
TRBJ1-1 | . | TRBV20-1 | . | CSGAGDTEAFF | TGCAGTGGAGCCGGGGACACTGAAGCTTTCTTT
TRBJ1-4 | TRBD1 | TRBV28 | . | CASSPWGGDSDNEKLFF | TGTGCCAGCAGTCCTTGGGGGGGGGACAGTGATAATGAAAAACTGTTTTTT
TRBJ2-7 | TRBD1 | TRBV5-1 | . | CASSLPGQGANEQYF | TGCGCCAGCAGCTTGCCGGGACAGGGGGCGAATGAGCAGTACTTC
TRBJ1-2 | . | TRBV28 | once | CASIVDPGVNYGYTF | TGTGCCAGCATCGTGGACCCAGGGGTTAACTATGGCTACACCTTC
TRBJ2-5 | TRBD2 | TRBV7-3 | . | CASSPLAGVGETQYF | TGTGCCAGCAGCCCTCTAGCGGGAGTGGGGGAGACCCAGTACTTC
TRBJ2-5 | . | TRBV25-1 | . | CASSDSVGEAQETQYF | TGTGCCAGCAGTGACAGTGTAGGGGAGGCCCAAGAGACCCAGTACTTC
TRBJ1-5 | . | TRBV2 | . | CATADTIGDHRDEWTQHF | TGTGCCACAGCGGACACCATAGGGGACCACAGGGATGAGTGGACCCAGCATTTT
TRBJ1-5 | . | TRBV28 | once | CASSLGLGGQPQHF | TGTGCCAGCAGTTTGGGTCTGGGGGGTCAGCCCCAGCATTTT
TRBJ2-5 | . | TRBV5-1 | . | CASSFMSGRQETQYF | TGCGCCAGCAGCTTTATGTCGGGCCGCCAAGAGACCCAGTACTTC
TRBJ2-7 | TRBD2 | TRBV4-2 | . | CASSLGGTRREQYF | TGTGCCAGCAGCCTGGGGGGGACTAGACGCGAGCAGTACTTC
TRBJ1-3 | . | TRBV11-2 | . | CASSLDRSGNTIYF | TGTGCCAGCAGCTTAGACAGGTCTGGAAACACCATATATTTT